This is a list of T cell receptor beta chains from one sample in a study of T cells after yellow fever vaccination. MiXCR, applied by TCRdb to the 5' RACE reads, yields one record per CDR3 protein. The sample lists 95,000 to 150,000 distinct CDR3 sequences; over 12% were seen once. The material was CD8+ T cells sorted from PBMCs, obtained 5 days after the yellow fever booster vaccination. These TCRs come from a man aged 18-30 years who received the YFV17D yellow fever vaccine. The CDR3 runs from the conserved cysteine through the conserved F or W. D genes are given only for firm matches. Clone size is stated in some rows and not others, as once, few, many or a class when expanded.

size	V	J	D	length	DNA	CDR3
-	TRBV7-9	TRBJ1-4	TRBD1	17	TGTGCCAGCAGCGGTCCCGGGACAGGGGGGTTTAATGAAAAACTGTTTTTT	CASSGPGTGGFNEKLFF
-	TRBV20-1	TRBJ2-1	-	15	TGCAGTGCGTCCTCGGGGCCAAGCCCCTACAATGAGCAGTTCTTC	CSASSGPSPYNEQFF
-	TRBV4-3	TRBJ2-7	-	14	TGCGCCAGCAGCCCTGGACAGACTTCCTACGAGCAGTACTTC	CASSPGQTSYEQYF
-	TRBV12-3/TRBV12-4	TRBJ2-7	TRBD2	14	TGTGCCAGCAGTTCCGGGACTAGCGGGGCTAAGCAGTACTTC	CASSSGTSGAKQYF
few	TRBV15	TRBJ2-1	-	16	TGTGCCACCAGCAGAGATTCTGGGACTGGCTACAATGAGCAGTTCTTC	CATSRDSGTGYNEQFF
few	TRBV29-1	TRBJ2-2	-	12	TGCAGCGTTTACAGGGCTACCGGGGAGCTGTTTTTT	CSVYRATGELFF
-	TRBV10-3	TRBJ2-5	TRBD2	16	TGTGCCATCAGTGAGCCCTATAGCGGGTTTCAAGAGACCCAGTACTTC	CAISEPYSGFQETQYF
many	TRBV11-2	TRBJ2-3	TRBD2	17	TGTGCCAGCAGCCATCCTCGGGGGGGCCCGGGCACAGATACGCAGTATTTT	CASSHPRGGPGTDTQYF
-	TRBV11-1	TRBJ2-3	-	15	TGTGCCAGCAGCCACCCGGGGGCCGGCACAGATACGCAGTATTTT	CASSHPGAGTDTQYF
-	TRBV7-9	TRBJ2-5	-	15	TGTGCCAGCAGCTCTAACGGGGGCCGACAAGAGACCCAGTACTTC	CASSSNGGRQETQYF
-	TRBV5-1	TRBJ1-1	TRBD1	16	TGCGCCAGCAGCTTGGACCCGGGACAGTGGGTCACTGAAGCTTTCTTT	CASSLDPGQWVTEAFF
few	TRBV7-6	TRBJ2-7	-	13	TGTGCCAGCAGCCAAGGACAGTCCTACGAGCAGTACTTC	CASSQGQSYEQYF
-	TRBV6-5	TRBJ1-1	-	17	TGTGCCAGCAGTTTCGGAGTCCAAAATATCGTGAACACTGAAGCTTTCTTT	CASSFGVQNIVNTEAFF
-	TRBV7-9	TRBJ1-5	-	14	TGTGCCAGCAGCTTTGCGGCAGCACATCAGCCCCAGCATTTT	CASSFAAAHQPQHF
-	TRBV7-9	TRBJ1-6	TRBD1	15	TGTGCCAGCACGCCACCGGGACAGGTCGTTCCACCCCTCCACTTT	CASTPPGQVVPPLHF
-	TRBV6-2/TRBV6-3	TRBJ1-1	-	14	TGTGCCAGCAGTTACAGTCGAAGGAGCTATGAAGCTTTCTTT	CASSYSRRSYEAFF
-	TRBV5-1	TRBJ2-7	TRBD1	13	TGCGCCAGCAGTAATACAGGGGCCTACGAGCAGTACTTC	CASSNTGAYEQYF
-	TRBV4-1	TRBJ2-7	-	16	TGCGCCTGCAGCCAAGTTCCAGGGTCAGCTTCCTACGAGCAGTACTTC	CACSQVPGSASYEQYF
few	TRBV12-3/TRBV12-4	TRBJ1-1	TRBD1	13	TGTGCCAGCAGTTCCGGGACAGCCACTGAAGCTTTCTTT	CASSSGTATEAFF
-	TRBV29-1	TRBJ2-1	TRBD2	14	TGCAGCGTTGATAACCCTAGCGGGGGTAATGAGCAGTTCTTC	CSVDNPSGGNEQFF
-	TRBV5-4	TRBJ2-3	-	14	TGTGCCAGCAGCTTGGAAGCGGCAGTAGATACGCAGTATTTT	CASSLEAAVDTQYF
few	TRBV29-1	TRBJ2-1	-	13	TGCAGCGTTCCGGAGAGCTCCTACAATGAGCAGTTCTTC	CSVPESSYNEQFF
many	TRBV29-1	TRBJ2-1	TRBD2	16	TGCAGCGTTGAACCCCTACTAGCGGGGGGGGACAATGAGCAGTTCTTC	CSVEPLLAGGDNEQFF
few	TRBV6-2/TRBV6-3	TRBJ1-6	TRBD1	15	TGTGCCAGCAGTTACCCACAGGGGGAGGATTCACCCCTCCACTTT	CASSYPQGEDSPLHF
-	TRBV4-1	TRBJ1-5	TRBD1	16	TGCGCCAGCAGCCCATTGTCCGGGACAGATAATCAGCCCCAGCATTTT	CASSPLSGTDNQPQHF
few	TRBV7-2	TRBJ2-5	TRBD2	16	TGTGCCAGCAGCCCCCAGCCGGCGGGGGTCCCGGAGACCCAGTACTTC	CASSPQPAGVPETQYF
-	TRBV12-3/TRBV12-4	TRBJ2-1	-	11	TGTGCCAGCGGGGGGACAGTAAAGCTGTTCTTC	CASGGTVKLFF
few	TRBV19	TRBJ1-5	-	14	TGTGCCAGTTTGGACAGTTATAGCAATCAGCCCCAGCATTTT	CASLDSYSNQPQHF
once	TRBV5-6	TRBJ2-1	TRBD2	16	TGTGCCAGCAGCTCATCGGGGGGGAGCTCCTACAATGAGCAGTTCTTC	CASSSSGGSSYNEQFF
few	TRBV5-5	TRBJ2-3	-	15	TGTGCCAGCAGCTTATTACTAGTTGGCACAGATACGCAGTATTTT	CASSLLLVGTDTQYF
-	TRBV15	TRBJ2-3	TRBD1	19	TGTGCCACCAGCAGAGATCCCCCCCGGGACAGGGTATACACAGATACGCAGTATTTT	CATSRDPPRDRVYTDTQYF
few	TRBV27	TRBJ2-7	TRBD2	12	TGTGCCAGCAGTTTGACCGGGGGGGAGCAGTACTTC	CASSLTGGEQYF
few	TRBV25-1	TRBJ2-7	TRBD1	13	TGTGCCAGCATTCGACAGGGGAGCTACGAGCAGTACTTC	CASIRQGSYEQYF
-	TRBV4-3	TRBJ2-2	-	13	TGCGCCAGCAGCCGCGGATCCACCGGGGAGCTGTTTTTT	CASSRGSTGELFF
-	TRBV12-3/TRBV12-4	TRBJ2-3	-	17	TGTGCCAGCACCTCCGGATATTACGGGTACAGTGCAGATACGCAGTATTTT	CASTSGYYGYSADTQYF
many	TRBV5-4	TRBJ2-1	-	13	TGTGCCAGCAGCCCGTGGCCGAGGAATGAGCAGTTCTTC	CASSPWPRNEQFF
few	TRBV9	TRBJ1-4	TRBD1	14	TGTGCCAGCAGCGCAGGGACAGGGGGCCGTAGACTGTTTTTT	CASSAGTGGRRLFF
-	TRBV7-6	TRBJ2-1	-	15	TGTGCCAGCAGCCCCCGCTTGTCAGGCTACAATGAGCAGTTCTTC	CASSPRLSGYNEQFF
-	TRBV7-9	TRBJ2-4	-	15	TGTGCCAGCAGCTCTCGATTGGGAAGCACAAACATTCAGTACTTC	CASSSRLGSTNIQYF
few	TRBV27	TRBJ2-7	-	13	TGTGCCAGCAGTTCAAGGGTGACTTACGAGCAGTACTTC	CASSSRVTYEQYF
few	TRBV6-2/TRBV6-3	TRBJ2-2	TRBD2	17	TGTGCCAGCAGTTACGCACTAGCGGCGTTGAACACCGGGGAGCTGTTTTTT	CASSYALAALNTGELFF
few	TRBV4-1	TRBJ2-3	TRBD1	18	TGCGCCAGCAGCCACCGCGGACAGGAAAGACCTAGCACAGATACGCAGTATTTT	CASSHRGQERPSTDTQYF
few	TRBV9	TRBJ2-3	-	16	TGTGCCAGCAGCTCCCGGGGTAGCGGTAGCACAGATACGCAGTATTTT	CASSSRGSGSTDTQYF
-	TRBV7-2	TRBJ2-7	-	14	TGTGCCAGCAGTTATCCGGGAGCCGCGGGCGAGCAGTACTTC	CASSYPGAAGEQYF
-	TRBV2	TRBJ2-1	-	15	TGTGCCAGCAGGCGGGCGGCGAGCTCCTACAATGAGCAGTTCTTC	CASRRAASSYNEQFF
few	TRBV7-9	TRBJ2-1	TRBD2	15	TGTGCCAGCAGCCCGCCATTGGGACTAGCATATGAGCAGTTCTTC	CASSPPLGLAYEQFF
-	TRBV12-3/TRBV12-4	TRBJ2-3	TRBD2	12	TGTGCCAGCGCGGGGGATGAAGATACGCAGTATTTT	CASAGDEDTQYF